This T cell receptor (beta chain) was identified during a study of T-cell memory formation after mild COVID-19. Study results and caveats: The main location of contracting CD4+ clones was CM and EM, and that of contracting CD8+ clones was EMRA.

Concerning this clonotype: What it recognizes is unknown.

TCRdb itself ran the 5' RACE reads through MiXCR, one entry per CDR3 protein. Of about 60,000 distinct CDR3 sequences in the sample, 10% to 15% were seen once. Trimming shortened V by 3 bases and J by 4 bases, and 21 bases separated the two germline ends. The CDR3 consists of 16 residues. CDR1 and CDR2 from the germline V gene are DFQATT and SNEGSKA (reference sequence). The chain joins TRBV20-1 to TRBJ1-2; a weak D match, TRBD1 (6 bases). The TCR comes from a man between 18 and 29 years old who had mild COVID-19 (a few samples of this study predate the infection). Cell type and time point are not known. The sequenced sample consisted of PBMCs or a T cell subset sorted from them (not recorded which). CDR3 residues: CSARSPDRVIFYGYTF. CDR3 DNA: TGCAGTGCTAGGAGCCCGGACAGAGTTATCTTCTATGGCTACACCTTC.